This T cell receptor beta chain is drawn from a study of blood T cell repertoires in COVID-19. Study at large: The cDNA or gDNA used as material had been derived from T cells, B-cell-depleted T cells, or PBMCs.

Which cohort a participant joined came from the clinical history participants gave. Donors in Cohort 3 who had recovered were those with two negative PCRs, healthcare professional clearance, or resolution of their symptoms. TCRdb keeps only in-frame clones here, not all; method: immunoSEQ multiplex PCR. Among some 300,000 clones listed, under 90% were seen once. The CDR3 consists of 12 residues. Per germline, CDR1 SNHLY and CDR2 FYNNEI. The V gene lost 5 bases and the J gene lost 5 bases, with 9 bases spanning the gap. This sequence was found in a woman aged 40-49 years who had recovered from COVID-19. Sequenced sample: PBMCs or T cells enriched from blood (not recorded which). The chain carries TRBV2 and TRBJ2-5; D is unresolved. DNA of the CDR3: TGTGCCAGCAGTTTCGTGAGCGAGACCCAGTACTTC. The encoded protein is CASSFVSETQYF. Complete variable domain (other parts from reference TRBV2 and TRBJ2-5): EPEVTQTPSHQVTQMGQEVILRCVPISNHLYFYWYRQILGQKVEFLVSFYNNEISEKSEIFDDQFSVERPDGSNFTLKIRSTKLEDSAMYFCASSFVSETQYFGPGTRLLVL.